Listed below are T cell receptor beta chains from one sample, sequenced in a study of shared clonotypes between healthy human individuals. Clones were read by immunoSEQ multiplex PCR, and TCRdb kept only the in-frame ones, dropping some. There are approximately 1.4 million clones in the sample; 95% to 99% occur only once, and 0.4% to 0.45% lies in the top ten. The sequenced material came from naive CD4+ T cells sorted from blood. The receptors were gathered from a man between 25 and 39 years old in good health. Each CDR3 is given with its conserved first and last residue. Only some rows state a clone size, as once, few, many or a class for expanded clones.

. TRBJ2-3 TRBV4-1 CASSRTDRGLTDTQYF
. TRBJ2-1 TRBV30 CAWSSYGLRRKEGEQFF
. TRBJ2-3 TRBV6-6 CASVSSGTDTQYF
. TRBJ2-3 TRBV19 CASSMGGPQRDTQYF
. TRBJ1-2 TRBV14 CASSQLTGPYGYTF
. TRBJ1-1 TRBV29-1 CSVEVRGRNTEAFF
. TRBJ2-5 TRBV5-1 CASSLLSTGRETQYF
. TRBJ1-4 TRBV29-1 CSVGGRGGSEKLFF
. TRBJ2-3 TRBV7-9 CACLGLAWTDTQYF
once TRBJ2-4 TRBV9 CASSPKGQDIQYF
. TRBJ1-5 TRBV4-3 CASSQDGDSRGPQHF
. TRBJ2-3 TRBV28 CASSLAGTTADTQYF
once TRBJ2-5 TRBV5-4 CASSLAADQETQYF